A single sample gave rise to the 5 T cell receptor beta chains below, sequenced in a study of T cell responses to AZD1222 COVID-19 vaccine. Sequenced by immunoSEQ multiplex PCR; TCRdb stores in-frame clones only, minus some. The sample records around 170,000 clones, more than 85% being singletons. The sequencing used peripheral blood, collected on day 0 of AZD1222 vaccination. The receptor set was obtained from an adult in good health.

This chain joins TRBV9 and TRBJ2-3; the D is unclear. Germline assignment: CDR1 SGDLS and CDR2 YYNGEE. CDR3 length: 15 residues. V was pared by 3 bases and J by 2 bases, with 13 bases between. The CDR3 DNA reads as TGTGCCAGCAGCGGGACGGCGCTAGTCACAGATACGCAGTATTTT. Translated: CASSGTALVTDTQYF.

The chain recombines TRBV19 with TRBJ2-2; possibly TRBD1 for D (5 bases). The CDR3 is 14 amino acids. V was trimmed by 6 bases and J by 4 bases, leaving 12 bases between them. In germline, CDR1 is LNHDA, CDR2 SQIVND (reference sequence). The CDR3, as DNA: TGTGCCAGTAGCTCAGGGATAGGCACCGGGGAGCTGTTTTTT. Protein: CASSSGIGTGELFF.

This chain uses TRBV28 with TRBJ1-5; a weak D match, TRBD1 (5 bases). CDR1 is MDHEN, CDR2 SYDVKM, per germline. Trimming pared 5 bases from V and 6 bases from J, leaving 8 bases between. The CDR3 runs to 12 residues. The DNA of the CDR3 is TGTGCCAGCAGTACCCAGGGTCAGCCCCAGCATTTT. Its translation is CASSTQGQPQHF.

In the case of this clone: Other nucleotide sequences from this sample produce the same CDR3. Here the CDR3 reads CASSDNYGYTF. The CDR3 DNA sequence: TGTGCCAGCAGTGACAACTATGGCTACACCTTC. This sequence joins TRBV6-1 and TRBJ1-2; D is uncertain. Trimming pared 3 bases from V and 2 bases from J, leaving 1 base between. Germline V gene lookup returns CDR1 MNHNS and CDR2 SASEGT. This CDR3 is built from 11 residues.

V is TRBV24-1 and J is TRBJ2-3, with TRBD1 as a possible D gene (8 bases). Trimming took 3 bases from V and 0 from J, leaving 15 bases between them. Germline CDR1 KGHDR, CDR2 SFDVKD. CDR3 size: 17 residues. The CDR3 protein is CATSDRTGRVSTDTQYF. The CDR3 nucleotides read TGTGCCACCAGTGATCGGACAGGGAGGGTCAGCACAGATACGCAGTATTTT.